A single sample gave rise to the 11 T cell receptor gamma chains below, sequenced in a study of γδ T cells in repeated Plasmodium falciparum infection. Bulk repertoires came from Vgamma9/Vdelta2+ or Vdelta2-negative gammadelta T cells flow-sorted from PBMC. TCRdb re-called the multiplex PCR reads using CATT. The sample includes roughly 13,000 gamma-chain clones, under 2% of them seen just once. What was sequenced was gamma-delta T cells from blood. The receptors here all came from a pool of human donors (malaria-infected and uninfected, not separated).

This clone was recorded many times. TCRdb lists the protein of a much larger clone for this DNA, which differs at residue 7, so this is likely a read error; the protein given here is translated from the DNA itself. The CDR3 bases are TGTGCCACCTGGGATGGGCACGGTTATAAGAAACTCTTT. Translation gives CATWDGHGYKKLF. The chain links TRGV4 to TRGJ1 or TRGJ2. The V segment lost 0 bases and the J segment 6 bases; nucleotides outside the gene matches: 5. CDR3 size: 13 residues. From germline, CDR1 is EGSTGY and CDR2 YDSYTSSV.

This clone was detected many times. The amino acid sequence in TCRdb belongs to a much larger clone and departs from this DNA's translation at residue 8, likely a sequencing read error; the sequence shown is translated from the DNA. The chain joins TRGV9 to TRGJ1 or TRGJ2. The J gene was missing in TCRdb and was found by matching the end of the DNA to germline. V was clipped by 3 bases and J by 8 bases; unmatched bases: 7. Germline CDR1 reads GITISATS; CDR2 reads ISYDGTV (reference sequence). This CDR3 region has 12 residues. CDR3 region: CALWEPYHKKLF. The CDR3 bases are TGTGCCTTGTGGGAGCCATATCATAAGAAACTCTTT.

A word on this clone: The protein held in TCRdb is that of a much larger clone and does not match this DNA's translation at residue 6, likely because of a read error; the protein shown is translated from the DNA. The rearrangement uses TRGV9 and TRGJP. No J gene is reported in TCRdb; it was inferred here by comparing the DNA with germline. V gave up 3 bases and J gave up 4 bases; unmatched junction bases: 6. CDR1 and CDR2 from the germline V gene are GITISATS and ISYDGTV (reference sequence). This CDR3 has 17 amino acids. CDR3 sequence reads: CALWENSQELGKKIKVF. The CDR3 DNA sequence: TGTGCCTTGTGGGAGAACTCTCAAGAGTTGGGCAAAAAAATCAAGGTATTT.

A word on this clone: The likely explanation is a read error, given a far larger clone one base away. This CDR3 is also generated by other DNA sequences in the sample. This rearrangement joins TRGV9 to TRGJP. No J segment appears in TCRdb, so it was assigned here by matching the sequence to germline. CDR1 is GITISATS, CDR2 ISYDGTV, per germline (reference sequence). The CDR3 spans 17 residues. CDR3 DNA sequence: TGTGCCCTGTGGGAGGCGCCTTCCCAGTTGGGCAAAAAAATCAAGGTATTT. This codes for CALWEAPSQLGKKIKVF.

This clone was observed a few times. TCRdb's protein, taken from a much larger clone, differs from this DNA's translation at residue 4, likely owing to a read error; the protein displayed comes from the DNA. The identical CDR3 is also encoded by other nucleotide sequences in the sample. J is TRGJ1 or TRGJ2 and V is TRGV3. The J gene, missing from TCRdb, was assigned here through DNA to germline matching. Germline V gene sequence: CDR1 VTNTFY, CDR2 YDVSTARD (reference sequence). The CDR3 has 15 amino acids. The CDR3 DNA reads as TGTGCCACCAGGGACCCCCCCAGGAATTATTATAAGAAACTCTTT. Translating it yields CATRDPPRNYYKKLF.

As for this clone: This likely came from a read error, as a far larger clone is one base away. No DNA is shown, since the ends of the CDR3 on it are uncertain; the CDR3 is the one TCRdb lists. The J gene is uncalled and the V gene is TRGV3. Per the germline V gene, CDR1 is VTNTFY and CDR2 is YDVSTARD (reference sequence). The length of the CDR3 is 31 amino acids, counting both ends. The CDR3 sequence: CATWDRIIIRNSLAVEQHLLSQVSIGRIQHF.

The sample holds many counts of this clone. V gene TRGV4 combines with J gene TRGJ1 or TRGJ2. CDR1 and CDR2 (germline): EGSTGY, YDSYTSSV. The trim removed 6 bases at V and 0 bases at J, leaving 5 bases unmatched. The CDR3 has 13 amino acids. Written as DNA, the CDR3 is TGTGCCACCTGGCCTGCGAATTATTATAAGAAACTCTTT. Translating it yields CATWPANYYKKLF.

This clone was seen repeatedly, ten times or more. The amino acid sequence in TCRdb belongs to a much larger clone and departs from this DNA's translation at residue 7, likely a sequencing read error; the sequence shown is translated from the DNA. The chain has TRGV3 and TRGJ1 or TRGJ2. This CDR3 region has 15 residues. J gave up 3 bases and V 0 bases, and 8 bases lay outside the gene matches. The germline V gene encodes CDR1 VTNTFY and CDR2 YDVSTARD (reference sequence). The CDR3 loop reads CATWDRPLLYYKKLF. CDR3 bases: TGTGCCACCTGGGACAGGCCCCTTCTTTATTATAAGAAACTCTTT.

Details on this clone: A read error is the likely source, as a far larger clone sits one nucleotide away. No DNA is shown, since the ends of the CDR3 on it are uncertain; the CDR3 is the one TCRdb lists. The V gene reported is TRGV9; the J gene is uncalled. CDR1 and CDR2 from the germline V gene are GITISATS and ISYDGTV (reference sequence). The CDR3 is 30 amino acids long, termini counted. The CDR3 sequence: CALWEAEIRNSLAVEQHWLSQVSIGRIQHF.

Remarks on this clone: The mismatch at residue 4 between this DNA's translation and the TCRdb protein of a much larger clone likely reflects a read error; the protein shown is translated from the DNA. The V and J genes are TRGV4 and TRGJ1 or TRGJ2. The length of the CDR3 is 11 residues. Germline V CDR1 and CDR2: EGSTGY, YDSYTSSV. Trimming took 9 bases from V and 8 from J; bases not matched to a gene: 10. The CDR3 DNA reads as TGTGCCACCGGCCTCCGAGATAAGAAACTCTTT. Its translation is CATGLRDKKLF.

Of note for this clone: A single base is all that separates this from a far larger clone, so a read error is likely. This sample also contains other DNA sequences that code for the same CDR3. The chain uses TRGV9 and TRGJ1 or TRGJ2. The CDR3 consists of 17 residues. Germline V gene lookup returns CDR1 GITISATS and CDR2 ISYDGTV (reference sequence). V trimming: 4 bases; J trimming: 0 bases; junction bases outside the gene matches: 15. CDR3 DNA: TGTGCCTTGTGGGAAGCCTACAAATATCAGAATTATTATAAGAAACTCTTT. It yields the protein CALWEAYKYQNYYKKLF.